This TCR beta chain was recorded in a study of control samples from healthy donors and cancer patients. Between the trimmed V and J ends, which lost 3 bases and 0 bases, there was a span of 14 bases. The CDR3 consists of 17 residues. The V gene's germline CDR1 is KGHDR and CDR2 SFDVKD. The protocol was immunoSEQ multiplex PCR, while the TCRdb copy is restricted to in-frame clones and leaves out a portion. The repertoire consists of 50,000 to 55,000 clones, with roughly 94% occurring once and the leading ten covering approximately 2.2%. The specimen was blood. The chain is built from TRBV24-1 and TRBJ2-1; tentatively, D is TRBD1 (5 bases). The sequence derives from a man aged 25 to 40 in good health. The CDR3 sequence is CATSDPQGKSSYNEQFF. The CDR3 region has the DNA TGTGCCACCAGTGATCCGCAGGGTAAAAGCTCCTACAATGAGCAGTTCTTC.